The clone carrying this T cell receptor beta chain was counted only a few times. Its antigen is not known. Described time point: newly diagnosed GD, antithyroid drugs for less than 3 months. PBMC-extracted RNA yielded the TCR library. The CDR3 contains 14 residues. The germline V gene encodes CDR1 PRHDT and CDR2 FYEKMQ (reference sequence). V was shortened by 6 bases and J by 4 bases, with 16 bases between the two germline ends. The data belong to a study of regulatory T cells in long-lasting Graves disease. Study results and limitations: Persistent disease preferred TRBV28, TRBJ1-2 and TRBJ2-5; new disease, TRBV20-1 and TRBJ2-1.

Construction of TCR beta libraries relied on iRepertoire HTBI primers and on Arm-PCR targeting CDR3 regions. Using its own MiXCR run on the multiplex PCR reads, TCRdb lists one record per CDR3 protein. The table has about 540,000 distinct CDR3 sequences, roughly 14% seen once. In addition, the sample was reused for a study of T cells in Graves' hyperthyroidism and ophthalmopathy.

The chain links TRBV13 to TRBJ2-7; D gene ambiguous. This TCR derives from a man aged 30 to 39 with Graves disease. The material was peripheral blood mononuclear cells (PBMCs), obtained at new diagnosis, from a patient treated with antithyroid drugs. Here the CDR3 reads CASSPTPQIYEQYF. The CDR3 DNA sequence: TGTGCCAGCAGTCCTACTCCGCAGATTTACGAGCAGTACTTC.